This T cell receptor (beta chain) was observed in a study of blood T cell repertoires in COVID-19. The CDR3 is made up of 15 amino acids. The V segment lost 3 bases and the J segment 3 bases; nucleotides outside the gene matches: 1. Germline V gene lookup returns CDR1 MGHRA and CDR2 YSYEKL. The repertoire was sequenced with immunoSEQ multiplex PCR; TCRdb's copy has only in-frame clones and lacks some. The table records 90,000 or so clones, approximately 70% of them present only once. Sequencing was done on a sample of peripheral blood. This sequence originates from a woman aged 55 to 70 in a cohort sampled during active or convalescent COVID-19. V gene TRBV4-1 combines with J gene TRBJ2-2, with 10 bases aligning to TRBD2. The CDR3 DNA reads as TGCGCCAGCAGCCAGAGCGGGGGGGACACCGGGGAGCTGTTTTTT. Protein sequence: CASSQSGGDTGELFF.